The 16 T cell receptor beta chains presented below share a single source sample, sequenced in a study of Graves' ophthalmopathy and Graves' hyperthyroidism (dated by TCRdb to 2017 to 2018). TCRdb lists the instrument as Illumina HiSeq 2000. For repertoire sequencing, TCR beta CDR3 regions were amplified from RNA transcripts. HTBI primers and the Qiagen OneStep RT-PCR kit were used in a first-round RT-PCR, which was followed by a second-round multiplex PCR, size selection and purification. Starting from the raw public reads, TCRdb applied fastp trimming at Q25, assembled clones with MiXCR and retained in-frame beta chains. Every distinct CDR3 protein forms one entry, paired with its most common genes and DNA. Present in this sample are 650,000 to 900,000 distinct CDR3 sequences, around 40% of which were seen just once. The ten largest clones take up about 40% of the sample. Sequencing was carried out using peripheral blood. The source is an adult man with Graves' ophthalmopathy.

The rearrangement links TRBV12-3 or TRBV12-4 to TRBJ2-1, with D possibly TRBD2 on 5 matching bases. CDR3 length: 12 residues. V was trimmed by 5 bases and J by 8 bases, leaving 10 bases between them. In DNA form, the CDR3 reads TGTGCCAGCAGTCCCGAGGGCTATGAGCAGTTCTTC. This codes for CASSPEGYEQFF.

To note about this clonotype: A much larger clone sits a single nucleotide away, making a read error possible. The gene calls are TRBV10-3 and TRBJ2-5; D gene uncertain. V was clipped by 2 bases and J by 5 bases, with 15 bases between them. The germline V gene has CDR1 ENHRY and CDR2 SYGVKD. This CDR3 contains 15 residues. The CDR3 loop reads CAISEPLGVSETQYF. CDR3 bases: TGTGCCATCAGTGAGCCATTAGGAGTATCCGAGACCCAGTACTTC.

As for this clonotype: A much larger clonotype is one base distant, so this may be a read error. The CDR3 sequence is CASSQGLGTHHEQYF. CDR3 nucleotide sequence: TGCGCCAGCAGCCAAGGTCTCGGAACCCACCACGAGCAGTACTTC. The chain has TRBV24-1 and TRBJ2-7; no definite D call. The CDR3 is 15 amino acids. The V gene's germline CDR1 is KGHDR and CDR2 SFDVKD.

This clonotype was recorded a few times. The chain uses TRBV6-9 and TRBJ2-7, with TRBD1 as a possible D gene (6 bases). The CDR3 is 14 amino acids. Germline CDR1 and CDR2: MNHGY and SVAAGI. V was shortened by 7 bases and J by 2 bases, with 15 bases between the two germline ends. In nucleotides, the CDR3 is TGTGCCAGCATACTAGGGGGTGACCCCTACGAGCAGTACTTC. Amino acid sequence: CASILGGDPYEQYF.

In this sample, this clonotype turned up a few times. CDR3 sequence reads: CSVRYSGGWETQYF. CDR3 DNA: TGCAGTGTCCGATACTCAGGGGGTTGGGAGACCCAGTACTTC. This chain uses TRBV20-1 with TRBJ2-5; TRBD1 matches at 7 bases. In germline, CDR1 is DFQATT, CDR2 SNEGSKA (reference sequence). The trim removed 7 bases at V and 5 bases at J, leaving 13 bases unmatched. The CDR3 covers 14 residues.

In nucleotides, the CDR3 is TGCAGTGCTAGGCAACTTAGGGGGCGCATCTACGAGCAGTACTTC. As protein: CSARQLRGRIYEQYF. The J gene is TRBJ2-7, the V gene TRBV20-1, with 7 bases aligning to TRBD1. The J segment lost 3 bases and the V segment lost 3 bases, leaving 11 bases of the junction unmatched. This CDR3 comprises 15 residues. Per germline, CDR1 DFQATT and CDR2 SNEGSKA (reference sequence).

With respect to this clonotype: One end of the junction varies from germline; a read error may be responsible. V is TRBV10-3 and J is TRBJ1-2; D is possibly TRBD1 (6 bases). The CDR3 runs to 15 residues. The germline V gene encodes CDR1 ENHRY and CDR2 SYGVKD. CDR3 nucleotide sequence: TGTGCCAGCAGTGAGTACGGACAGACAAATCGTGGCTACGCCTTC. The encoded protein is CASSEYGQTNRGYAF.

The V gene is TRBV7-9, the J gene TRBJ2-2; D may be TRBD1 (6 bases). The CDR3 sequence is 16 residues long. Deletions cut 5 bases from V and 2 bases from J, with 15 bases between. Germline lookup yields CDR1 SEHNR and CDR2 FQNEAQ (reference sequence). The CDR3 DNA reads TGTGCCAGCAGCCCACCCGGACAGCTCAACACCGGGGAGCTGTTTTTT. Translation gives CASSPPGQLNTGELFF.

This clonotype occurred many times. The chain is built from TRBV15 and TRBJ1-1; D unclear. CDR3 length: 14 residues. Trimming took off 5 bases at V and 2 bases at J, with 12 bases between the two ends. The germline V gene has CDR1 LNHNV and CDR2 YYDKDF (reference sequence). In DNA, the CDR3 is TGTGCCACCAGCCTACTGGCAGGCAACACTGAAGCTTTCTTT. Residues: CATSLLAGNTEAFF.

The chain has TRBV30 and TRBJ1-2; D is uncertain. Germline assignment: CDR1 GTSNPN and CDR2 SVGIG (reference sequence). CDR3 length: 10 residues. V was shortened by 2 bases and J by 2 bases, with 0 bases between the two germline ends. The CDR3 here is CAWSNYGYTF. The CDR3 nucleotides are TGTGCCTGGAGTAACTATGGCTACACCTTC. Full variable domain (rest looked up from reference TRBV30 and TRBJ1-2): SQTIHQWPATLVQPVGSPLSLECTVEGTSNPNLYWYRQAAGRGLQLLFYSVGIGQISSEVPQNLSASRPQDRQFILSSKKLLLSDSGFYLCAWSNYGYTFGSGTRLTVV.

This clonotype was recorded many times. The rearrangement joins TRBV19 to TRBJ2-5, with a possible D match to TRBD2 (5 bases). Germline values: CDR1 LNHDA, CDR2 SQIVND (reference sequence). V was cut by 5 bases and J by 4 bases, with 14 bases left in between. CDR3 length: 14 amino acids. CDR3 residues: CASSASGKRETQYF. The CDR3, as DNA: TGTGCCAGTAGTGCAAGCGGAAAACGAGAGACCCAGTACTTC. The full variable domain, in which reference TRBV19 and TRBJ2-5 provide the parts outside the CDR3, is DGGITQSPKYLFRKEGQNVTLSCEQNLNHDAMYWYRQDPGQGLRLIYYSQIVNDFQKGDIAEGYSVSREKKESFPLTVTSAQKNPTAFYLCASSASGKRETQYFGPGTRLLVL.

This clonotype was found a few times. This sequence joins TRBV15 and TRBJ1-5; no definite D call. Trimming removed 0 bases at V and 4 bases at J, with 7 bases between. CDR1 is LNHNV, CDR2 YYDKDF, per germline (reference sequence). The CDR3 covers 14 residues. As DNA, the CDR3 is TGTGCCACCAGCAGAGATAGGAGGAATCAGCCCCAGCATTTT. Translation: CATSRDRRNQPQHF.

The rearrangement uses TRBV11-2 and TRBJ2-7; TRBD2 matches at 7 bases. The V gene's germline CDR1 is SGHAT and CDR2 FQNNGV. Unmatched junction bases numbered 6, after V lost 3 bases and J lost 10 bases. CDR3 length: 12 amino acids. This chain's CDR3 is CASSLGAGPQYF. The CDR3 nucleotides read TGTGCCAGCAGCTTGGGAGCGGGGCCACAGTACTTC.

This clonotype was detected ten times or more. The DNA for the CDR3 is TGTGCCATCAGTGAGTCGGATGAGCAGGGGAGAAGCTATGGCTACACCTTC. As protein: CAISESDEQGRSYGYTF. The genes are TRBV10-3 and TRBJ1-2; a weak D match, TRBD1 (6 bases). The CDR3 totals 17 residues. Trimming removed 0 bases at V and 4 bases at J, with 18 bases between. Per the germline V gene, CDR1 is ENHRY and CDR2 is SYGVKD.

This clonotype has ten or more counts. This chain joins TRBV10-3 and TRBJ2-7; either TRBD1 or TRBD2 may fit D (6 bases each). Germline CDR1 is ENHRY and CDR2 is SYGVKD. The CDR3 is 17 amino acids. The V gene lost 2 bases and the J gene lost 4 bases, with 21 bases spanning the gap. CDR3 protein: CAISEMPGASAFYEQYF. The CDR3 DNA sequence: TGTGCCATCAGTGAGATGCCAGGGGCTAGCGCTTTTTACGAGCAGTACTTC.

A word on this clonotype: A read error is possible here, since a much larger clone lies one base away. The V call is TRBV2, the J call TRBJ1-2, with a possible D match to TRBD1 (6 bases). CDR1 and CDR2 (germline): SNHLY, FYNNEI. This CDR3 spans 14 amino acids. CDR3 DNA: TGTGCCAGCAAACAGGGAGGTTGGGACTATGGCCACACCTTC. As protein: CASKQGGWDYGHTF.